These 11 T cell receptor beta chains originate from one sample sequenced in a study of blood T cell repertoires in COVID-19. The protocol was immunoSEQ multiplex PCR, while the TCRdb copy is restricted to in-frame clones and leaves out a portion. In the table there are about 400,000 clones, 86% of which are singletons. Sequenced material: peripheral blood. The receptors were sampled from a woman aged 25 to 39 with active or convalescent COVID-19.

The V call is TRBV4-1, the J call TRBJ1-3; D is unclear. In germline, CDR1 is MGHRA, CDR2 YSYEKL. This CDR3 region has 19 residues. V lost 5 bases to trimming and J lost 4 bases, with 27 bases between them. The CDR3 DNA sequence: TGCGCCAGCAGCACCGATAGCGCAGAGTTTTACTCTGCGGGAAACACCATATATTTT. Translation: CASSTDSAEFYSAGNTIYF.

The chain employs TRBV15 and TRBJ2-2; 8 nucleotides match TRBD1. The CDR3 length is 14 residues. CDR1 is LNHNV and CDR2 is YYDKDF in the germline V gene (reference sequence). The V and J ends lost 3 bases and 10 bases, in that order; junction bases with no gene match: 7. CDR3 residues: CATSSLQGGAELFF. The DNA of the CDR3 is TGTGCCACCAGCAGTCTACAGGGGGGTGCGGAGCTGTTTTTT.

This clone was seen a single time. This chain links TRBV27 with TRBJ2-5; possible D gene TRBD2, 6 bases. Germline-derived CDR1 and CDR2 are MNHEY and SMNVEV (reference sequence). The CDR3 is made up of 14 amino acids. V lost 2 bases, J lost 5 bases, and 12 bases lay in between. The CDR3 region is CASSLVGGGETQYF. The CDR3 coding sequence is TGTGCCAGCAGTTTAGTCGGTGGAGGGGAGACCCAGTACTTC.

This chain joins TRBV30 and TRBJ2-7; 9 nucleotides line up with TRBD2. Trimming took 3 bases from V and 5 from J; bases not matched to a gene: 11. Germline V gene sequence: CDR1 GTSNPN, CDR2 SVGIG (reference sequence). CDR3 length equals 15 residues. For the CDR3, the DNA is TGTGCCTGGAGCGGACCCCATAGCGGGAGCCACGAGCAGTACTTC. It codes for CAWSGPHSGSHEQYF.

The rearrangement links TRBV5-6 to TRBJ1-2, with D perhaps matching TRBD1 (5 bases). CDR1 and CDR2 (germline): SGHDT, YYEEEE. The V gene lost 1 base and the J gene lost 3 bases, with 16 bases spanning the gap. This CDR3 spans 16 amino acids. CDR3 protein: CASSLTWGGTDYGYTF. The CDR3, as DNA: TGTGCCAGCAGCTTGACTTGGGGGGGAACGGACTATGGCTACACCTTC.

In its sample, this clone was seen a few times. J is TRBJ1-1 and V is TRBV18; no definite D call. Germline values: CDR1 KGHSH, CDR2 LQKENI. V lost 0 bases and J lost 8, with 16 bases in between. The CDR3 extends over 15 amino acids. The CDR3: CASSPPILGALEAFF. CDR3 DNA sequence: TGTGCCAGCTCACCACCGATCCTAGGCGCCCTCGAAGCTTTCTTT.

This rearrangement joins TRBV29-1 to TRBJ1-2, with D tentatively TRBD1 (5 bases). Germline CDR1 SQVTM, CDR2 ANQGSEA. V lost 6 bases to trimming and J lost 0 bases, with 20 bases between them. The CDR3 is made up of 16 amino acids. The CDR3 region has the DNA TGCAGCGTAGTGGGGACTCCCGGAGGGTCTAACTATGGCTACACCTTC. It yields the protein CSVVGTPGGSNYGYTF.

The CDR3 loop is CASSLGQGGQPQHF. As DNA, the CDR3 is TGTGCCAGCAGCTTGGGTCAGGGAGGTCAGCCCCAGCATTTT. The J gene is TRBJ1-5, the V gene TRBV5-6; tentatively, D is TRBD1 (5 bases). CDR1 is SGHDT, CDR2 YYEEEE, per germline. CDR3 length: 14 amino acids. V gave up 0 bases and J gave up 6 bases, with 10 bases separating them.

The V and J genes are TRBV5-4 and TRBJ2-7; 8 bases are shared with TRBD1. V trimming: 3 bases; J trimming: 5 bases; junction bases outside the gene matches: 10. Germline V gene sequence: CDR1 SGHNT, CDR2 YYREEE (reference sequence). The CDR3 loop spans 15 amino acids. The CDR3 loop reads CASSWWTGLENEQYF. DNA for the CDR3: TGTGCCAGCAGCTGGTGGACAGGGTTAGAGAACGAGCAGTACTTC.

The rearrangement links TRBV6-5 to TRBJ1-1, with D possibly TRBD1 on 6 matching bases. From germline, CDR1 is MNHEY and CDR2 SVGAGI. The CDR3 sequence is 15 residues long. V was pared by 5 bases and J by 5 bases, with 18 bases between. This CDR3 reads CASSPGVFVRTEAFF. For the CDR3, the DNA is TGTGCCAGCAGTCCAGGGGTTTTTGTCAGGACTGAAGCTTTCTTT.

The rearrangement joins TRBV6-1 to TRBJ2-7, with 9 nucleotides matching TRBD1. Germline CDR1 and CDR2: MNHNS and SASEGT. The CDR3 is 14 residues long. J lost 5 bases, V lost 3 bases, and 5 bases had no gene match. CDR3: CASSDGDRVDEQYF. Here the CDR3 DNA reads TGTGCCAGCAGTGACGGGGACAGGGTTGACGAGCAGTACTTC.